This TCR beta chain was captured by sequencing in a study of shared clonotypes between healthy human individuals. This CDR3 contains 15 residues. In germline, CDR1 is MGHRA, CDR2 YSYEKL. TCRdb's table, derived via immunoSEQ multiplex PCR, lists solely in-frame clones and lacks some. This sample yields about 2,500,000 clones, of which approximately 92% are seen a single time; under 0.15% belongs to the top ten. This receptor was identified in a man aged 18 to 30 in good health. Material for sequencing was naive CD4+ T cells sorted from blood. The sample's subset: CD45RA+ positively selected. J is TRBJ2-5 and V is TRBV4-1, with no clear D. The J call is uncertain, as TRBJ2-7 better fits the DNA end. The CDR3: CASSQDRRKGFEQYF. CDR3 nucleotide sequence: TGCGCCAGCAGCCAAGATCGAAGGAAGGGCTTCGAGCAGTACTTC.